This T cell receptor (beta chain) was identified in a study of shared clonotypes between healthy human individuals (dated by TCRdb to about 2020). The study in broad terms: A couple of women and a few men aged 18 to 49 years were included in the cohort. For each donor, CD4 naive and CD4 memory were each run on three plates, CD8 naive on two plates, and CD8 memory on one plate. To estimate repertoire size and how much clonotypes are shared between individuals, the study performed deep sequencing of blood TCR repertoires from a few healthy adults. Libraries were prepared and TCR repertoires were sequenced by different laboratories using diverse techniques, in order to increase sequencing depth and limit assay-specific biases. Between about 0.94 and 10 billion PBMCs per donor were obtained by leukapheresis.

The donors were healthy, HIV-negative adults with no recently reported acute infections or vaccinations. Every donor was a Caucasian adult residing in Nashville, Tennessee, USA. CD8 memory samples combined magnetically selected CD45RO+ cells with CCR7-negative CD45RA+ effector memory (TemRA) cells. Blood was collected by leukapheresis, and PBMCs were isolated by Ficoll-Histopaque density gradient centrifugation and then cryopreserved in liquid nitrogen vapor phase. Analytical flow cytometry was used to check the purity and quantity of each magnetically sorted T cell population. From each sorted fraction, genomic DNA was isolated and quantified by UV absorbance on a Nanodrop 2000c. Using the deep immunoSEQ assay, multiplex PCR amplified TCR CDR3 regions from genomic DNA. Extracted genomic DNA from each cell subset was distributed evenly across all wells of several immunoSEQ 96-well plates, and each plate was treated as a replicate. For sorted subsets, about 0.2 ug genomic DNA, equal to tens of thousands of T cell genomes, was loaded into each replicate PCR. Purified libraries were quantified with a Qubit 3.0 fluorometer, sized on a Bioanalyzer 2100, and re-quantified with the KAPA Library Quantification kit. Each immunoSEQ 96-well plate was sequenced on its own single-read 150-cycle Illumina NextSeq 550 flow cell. Turning to the authors' computational methods: Because only junctional sequences without quality scores were contained in the immunoSEQ output, filtering matching that applied to full-length reads could not be performed. To assign V/J genes and CDR3, sequences were annotated using PyIR, a Python wrapper for IgBLAST v1.9, with IMGT germline references. Reads were filtered out if the reads had weak V/J assignments (E-value above 1e-6), no CDR3, stop codons, out-of-frame junctions, or ambiguous translated residues. A V3J clonotype was defined by an identical inferred V gene, J gene, and CDR3 amino acid sequence. Percentage overlap between repertoires was calculated by dividing the number of shared unique clonotypes by the size of the smaller repertoire. RTK rarefaction, the Chao1 estimator, and Recon v2.1 estimates of unobserved clonotypes were used to assess repertoire richness. Generation probabilities for all TCRbeta clonotypes obtained by the gDNA method from several donors were computed using OLGA. TCRdb's version of the immuneACCESS table is confined to in-frame rearrangements and falls short of the full clone set. An unresolved V gene accounts for under half of the shortfall where checked; the remainder is of unknown origin. V and J calls and clone size come straight from that table; D and trimming were deduced from the DNA. The sample table holds some 690,000 clones, of which around 90% were seen once. The ten biggest clones cover more than 30% of the sample.

Overall results and qualifications from the work: Incomplete sequencing was indicated by rarefaction of sorted-subset datasets, despite the large sequencing depth. Larger estimated clonotype richness was generally found for naive subsets than for memory subsets. Sampling was restricted to blood, and TCR repertoires in tissue are likely to differ from TCR repertoires in blood. Because the study included only a small number of donors, the genetic and exposure-history diversity represented was limited. Compared with non-shared clonotypes, clonotypes shared by all four sorted-subset donors had higher generation probabilities. Across four donors, 5% to 6% of naive CD4, roughly 3.4% of naive CD8, 2% to 2.5% of memory CD4, and roughly 0.41% of memory CD8 clonotypes were shared. Pairwise subsampling led to the expectation that sequencing depth would affect the degree of clonotype sharing among donors.

Spanning cysteine to phenylalanine, the CDR3 consists of 16 amino acids. Only the CDR3 DNA stays, 48 bases, in frame from base 1. Turning to this clone: The antigen this receptor binds is unknown. No quality values exist for individual bases; no much larger clone is one base distant.

The sequence is built from TRBV21-1 and TRBJ2-7; the D segment call TRBD1 is taken from the table without a DNA check. TRBV21-1 is flagged as a pseudogene. The receptor was isolated from a man between 18 and 29 years old in good health. Some clones in this sample may be carry-over from other donors' samples. Sequencing used memory CD8+ T cells from PBMCs. What the cell subset or site label conveys for this sample: CD45RO+ cells pooled with CCR7-negative TemRA cells. The CDR3 sequence is CASSKGDRDASYEQYF. The nucleotide sequence is TGTGCCAGCAGCAAAGGGGACAGGGATGCCTCCTACGAGCAGTACTTC.